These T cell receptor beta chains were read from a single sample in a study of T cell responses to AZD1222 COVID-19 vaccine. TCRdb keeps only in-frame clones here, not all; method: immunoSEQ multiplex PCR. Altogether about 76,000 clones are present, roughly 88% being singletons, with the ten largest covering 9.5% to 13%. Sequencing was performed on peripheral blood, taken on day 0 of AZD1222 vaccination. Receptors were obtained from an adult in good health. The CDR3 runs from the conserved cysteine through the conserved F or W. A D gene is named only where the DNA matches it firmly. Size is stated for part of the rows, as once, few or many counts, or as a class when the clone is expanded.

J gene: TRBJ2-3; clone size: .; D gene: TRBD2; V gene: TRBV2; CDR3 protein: CASRGLASTDTQYF; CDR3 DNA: TGTGCCAGCAGGGGACTAGCGAGCACAGATACGCAGTATTTT
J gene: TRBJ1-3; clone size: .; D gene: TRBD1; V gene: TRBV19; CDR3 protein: CASSAQGAVGNTIYF; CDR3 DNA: TGTGCCAGTAGTGCCCAGGGGGCGGTTGGAAACACCATATATTTT
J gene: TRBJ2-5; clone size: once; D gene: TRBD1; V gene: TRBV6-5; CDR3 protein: CASSYRTGKETQYF; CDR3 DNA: TGTGCCAGCAGCTATAGGACAGGGAAAGAGACCCAGTACTTC
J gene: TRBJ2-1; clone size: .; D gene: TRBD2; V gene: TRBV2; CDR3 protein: CASTVWRGDEQFF; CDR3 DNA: TGTGCCAGCACTGTATGGCGGGGGGATGAGCAGTTCTTC
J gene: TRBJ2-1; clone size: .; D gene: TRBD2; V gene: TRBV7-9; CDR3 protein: CASTLAGGNEQFF; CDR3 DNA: TGTGCCAGCACCCTAGCGGGTGGGAATGAGCAGTTCTTC
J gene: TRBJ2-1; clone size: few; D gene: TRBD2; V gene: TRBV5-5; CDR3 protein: CASSLGFTSGRTGNEQFF; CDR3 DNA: TGTGCCAGCAGCTTGGGGTTCACTAGCGGCAGGACGGGCAATGAGCAGTTCTTC
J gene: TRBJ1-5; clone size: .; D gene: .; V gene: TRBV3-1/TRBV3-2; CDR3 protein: CASSQAETGNQPQHF; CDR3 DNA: TGTGCCAGCAGCCAAGCTGAGACAGGCAATCAGCCCCAGCATTTT
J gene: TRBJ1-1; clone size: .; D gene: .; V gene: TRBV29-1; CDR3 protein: CSVRERGLDTEAFF; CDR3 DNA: TGCAGCGTTCGAGAGAGGGGTTTGGACACTGAAGCTTTCTTT
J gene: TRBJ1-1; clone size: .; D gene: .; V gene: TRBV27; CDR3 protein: CASALRGEAFF; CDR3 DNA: TGTGCCAGCGCTCTGAGGGGTGAAGCTTTCTTT
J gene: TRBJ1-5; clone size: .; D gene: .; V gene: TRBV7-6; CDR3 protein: CASSLSAGAGNQPQHF; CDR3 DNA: TGTGCCAGCAGCTTAAGTGCAGGGGCTGGCAATCAGCCCCAGCATTTT
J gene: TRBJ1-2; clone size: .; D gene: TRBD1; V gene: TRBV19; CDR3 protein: CASSPGGQSVYGYTF; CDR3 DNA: TGTGCCAGTAGCCCGGGGGGACAGAGTGTCTATGGCTACACCTTC
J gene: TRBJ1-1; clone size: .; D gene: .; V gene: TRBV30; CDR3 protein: CAWGRGSGTEAFF; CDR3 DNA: TGTGCCTGGGGGCGGGGGAGTGGCACTGAAGCTTTCTTT
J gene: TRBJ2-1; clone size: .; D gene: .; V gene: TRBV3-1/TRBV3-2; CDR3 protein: CASSQPPGGNNEQFF; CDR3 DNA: TGTGCCAGCAGCCAACCCCCCGGGGGAAACAATGAGCAGTTCTTC
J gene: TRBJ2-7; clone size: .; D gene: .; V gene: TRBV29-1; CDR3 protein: CSVEDLGREQYF; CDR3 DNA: TGCAGCGTTGAAGATCTTGGGCGGGAGCAGTACTTC
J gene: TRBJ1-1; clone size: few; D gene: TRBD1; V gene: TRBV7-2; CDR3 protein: CASSTGVRTEAFF; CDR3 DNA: TGTGCCAGCAGTACAGGGGTCCGCACTGAAGCTTTCTTT
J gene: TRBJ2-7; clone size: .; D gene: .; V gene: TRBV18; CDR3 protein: CASSPSGAGSQYF; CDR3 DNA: TGTGCCAGCTCACCCTCAGGCGCGGGATCGCAGTACTTC
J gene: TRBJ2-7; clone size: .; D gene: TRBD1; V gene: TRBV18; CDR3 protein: CASSPIQGASSYEQYF; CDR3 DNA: TGTGCCAGCTCACCAATTCAGGGGGCGAGCTCCTACGAGCAGTACTTC
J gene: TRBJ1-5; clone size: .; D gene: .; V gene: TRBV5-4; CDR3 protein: CASNTQGWGLSGAQPQHF; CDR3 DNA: TGTGCCAGCAATACCCAAGGCTGGGGTTTGTCGGGCGCTCAGCCCCAGCATTTT
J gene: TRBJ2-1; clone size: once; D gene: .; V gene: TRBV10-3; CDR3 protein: CAILSANNEQFF; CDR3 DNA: TGTGCCATCCTGAGCGCGAACAATGAGCAGTTCTTC
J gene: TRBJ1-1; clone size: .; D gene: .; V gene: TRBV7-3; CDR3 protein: CASSEQQDTEAFF; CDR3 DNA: TGTGCCAGCAGCGAGCAGCAGGACACTGAAGCTTTCTTT
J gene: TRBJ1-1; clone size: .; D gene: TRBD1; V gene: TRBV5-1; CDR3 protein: CASSQGADTEAFF; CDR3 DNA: TGCGCCAGCAGCCAGGGGGCGGACACTGAAGCTTTCTTT
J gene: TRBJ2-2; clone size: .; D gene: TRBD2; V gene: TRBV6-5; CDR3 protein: CASSYSGGDTGELFF; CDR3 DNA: TGTGCCAGCAGTTACTCTGGGGGGGACACCGGGGAGCTGTTTTTT
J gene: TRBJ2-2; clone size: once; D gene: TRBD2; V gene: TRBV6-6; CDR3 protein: CASRIGLALDAGELFF; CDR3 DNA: TGTGCCAGCAGGATCGGACTAGCCCTTGATGCCGGGGAGCTGTTTTTT
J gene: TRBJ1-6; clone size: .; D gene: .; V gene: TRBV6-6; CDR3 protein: CASSYPPGPLHF; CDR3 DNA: TGTGCCAGCAGTTACCCCCCCGGACCCCTCCACTTT
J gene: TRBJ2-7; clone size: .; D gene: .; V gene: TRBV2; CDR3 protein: CASSERTAALYEQYF; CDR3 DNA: TGTGCCAGCAGTGAAAGGACGGCGGCCCTCTACGAGCAGTACTTC
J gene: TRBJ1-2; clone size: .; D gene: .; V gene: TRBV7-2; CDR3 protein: CASSTTSGYYGYTF; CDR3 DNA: TGTGCCAGCAGCACAACCTCAGGGTACTATGGCTACACCTTC
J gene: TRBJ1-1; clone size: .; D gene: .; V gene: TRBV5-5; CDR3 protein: CASSSLGTGNTEAFF; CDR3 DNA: TGTGCCAGCAGCTCGCTCGGAACGGGGAACACTGAAGCTTTCTTT
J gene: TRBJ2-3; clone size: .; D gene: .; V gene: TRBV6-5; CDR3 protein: CASSLPGPSTDTQYF; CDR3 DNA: TGTGCCAGCAGTCTTCCGGGACCCAGCACAGATACGCAGTATTTT
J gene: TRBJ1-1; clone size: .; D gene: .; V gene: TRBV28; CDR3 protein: CASSLSGSGAFF; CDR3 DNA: TGTGCCAGCAGCCTCAGCGGGTCTGGAGCTTTCTTT
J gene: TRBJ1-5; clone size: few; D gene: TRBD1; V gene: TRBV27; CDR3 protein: CASSPAGQANQPQHF; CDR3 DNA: TGTGCCAGCAGCCCGGCCGGACAGGCCAATCAGCCCCAGCATTTT
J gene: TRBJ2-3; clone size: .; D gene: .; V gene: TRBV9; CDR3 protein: CASSVGWTATDTQYF; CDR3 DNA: TGTGCCAGCAGCGTAGGGTGGACAGCCACAGATACGCAGTATTTT
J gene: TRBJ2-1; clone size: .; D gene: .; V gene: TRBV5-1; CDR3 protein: CASKPLSSYNEQFF; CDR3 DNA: TGCGCCAGCAAGCCCCTGAGCTCCTACAATGAGCAGTTCTTC
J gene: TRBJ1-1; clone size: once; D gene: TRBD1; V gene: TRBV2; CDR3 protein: CASRGDRPEAFF; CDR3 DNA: TGTGCCAGCAGGGGGGACAGGCCCGAAGCTTTCTTT
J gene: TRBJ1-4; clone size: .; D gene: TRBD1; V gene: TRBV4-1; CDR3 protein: CASTLTGQGADEKLFF; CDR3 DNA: TGCGCCAGCACCCTAACAGGACAGGGGGCAGATGAAAAACTGTTTTTT
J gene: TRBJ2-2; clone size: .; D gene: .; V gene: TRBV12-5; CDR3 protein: CASGLWSQVAGELFF; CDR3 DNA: TGTGCTAGTGGTTTGTGGTCCCAGGTGGCCGGGGAGCTGTTTTTT
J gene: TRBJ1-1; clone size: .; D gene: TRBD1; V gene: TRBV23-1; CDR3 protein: CASSQSATGLNTEAFF; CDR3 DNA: TGCGCCAGCAGTCAATCTGCGACAGGGTTGAACACTGAAGCTTTCTTT
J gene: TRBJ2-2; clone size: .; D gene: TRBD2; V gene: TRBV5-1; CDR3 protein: CASSISGGNTGELFF; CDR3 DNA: TGCGCCAGCAGCATTAGCGGGGGGAACACCGGGGAGCTGTTTTTT
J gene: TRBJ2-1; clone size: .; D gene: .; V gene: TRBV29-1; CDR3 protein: CSVYNYEQFF; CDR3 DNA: TGCAGCGTTTACAACTATGAGCAGTTCTTC
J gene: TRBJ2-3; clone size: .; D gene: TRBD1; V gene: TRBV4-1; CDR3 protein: CASSRIGTGADTQYF; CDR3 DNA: TGCGCCAGCAGCCGCATCGGGACAGGGGCAGATACGCAGTATTTT
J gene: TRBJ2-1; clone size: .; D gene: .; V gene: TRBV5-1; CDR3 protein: CASSSQGDEQFF; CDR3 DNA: TGCGCCAGCAGCTCCCAGGGCGATGAGCAGTTCTTC
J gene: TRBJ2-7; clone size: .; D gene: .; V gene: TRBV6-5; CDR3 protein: CASRARWGDSYEQYF; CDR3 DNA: TGTGCCAGCAGGGCCAGGTGGGGCGATTCCTACGAGCAGTACTTC
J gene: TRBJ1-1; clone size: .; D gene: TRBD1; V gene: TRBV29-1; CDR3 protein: CSVEGTGNGAFF; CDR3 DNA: TGCAGCGTTGAAGGGACAGGGAACGGAGCTTTCTTT
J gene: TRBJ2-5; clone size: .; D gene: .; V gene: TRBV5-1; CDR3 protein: CASSLPLASQETQYF; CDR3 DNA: TGCGCCAGCAGCTTGCCCCTAGCGTCCCAAGAGACCCAGTACTTC
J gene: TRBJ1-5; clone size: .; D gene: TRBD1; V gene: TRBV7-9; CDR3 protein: CASSSGTGGQPQHF; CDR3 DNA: TGTGCCAGCAGCTCCGGGACAGGGGGACAGCCCCAGCATTTT